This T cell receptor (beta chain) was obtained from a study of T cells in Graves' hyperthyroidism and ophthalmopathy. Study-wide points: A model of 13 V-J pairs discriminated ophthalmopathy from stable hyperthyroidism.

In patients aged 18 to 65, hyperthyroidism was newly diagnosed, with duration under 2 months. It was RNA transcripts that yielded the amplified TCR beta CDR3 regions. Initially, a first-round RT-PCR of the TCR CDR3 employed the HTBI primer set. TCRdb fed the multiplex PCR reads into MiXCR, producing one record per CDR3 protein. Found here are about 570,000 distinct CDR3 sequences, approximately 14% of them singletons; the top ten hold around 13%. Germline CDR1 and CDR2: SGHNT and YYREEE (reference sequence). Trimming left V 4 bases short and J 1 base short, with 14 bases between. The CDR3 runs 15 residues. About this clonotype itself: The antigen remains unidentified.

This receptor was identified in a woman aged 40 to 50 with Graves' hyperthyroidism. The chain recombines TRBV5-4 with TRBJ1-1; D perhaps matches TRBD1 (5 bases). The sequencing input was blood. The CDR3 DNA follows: TGTGCCAGCAGCCCCGGGGGAGAGAAGAACACTGAAGCTTTCTTT. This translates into CASSPGGEKNTEAFF.